The 32 T cell receptor beta chains below come from one sample, sequenced in a study of blood T cell repertoires in COVID-19. Method: immunoSEQ multiplex PCR; TCRdb's copy keeps in-frame clones and lacks some. The sample includes hundreds of thousands of clones, 85% to 90% of them seen just once. Sample: PBMCs or T cells enriched from blood (not recorded which). These receptors were obtained from a man younger than 30 who had recovered from COVID-19.

As regards this clone: The junction shows a germline mismatch at one end, possibly a read error. The rearrangement links TRBV14 to TRBJ2-5; TRBD2 matches 7 bases. The length of the CDR3 is 14 residues. The germline V gene encodes CDR1 SGHDN and CDR2 FVKESK. This CDR3 reads CASSQGWGGEPQYF. The CDR3 DNA follows: TGTGCCAGCAGCCAAGGGTGGGGGGGAGAGCCCCAGTACTTC.

The rearrangement uses TRBV5-1 and TRBJ2-2; TRBD2 agrees at 11 bases. The CDR3 is made up of 16 amino acids. Germline CDR1 reads SGHRS; CDR2 reads YFSETQ. After removal of 4 bases from V and 0 bases from J, the junction contained 2 bases not matched to a gene. Here the CDR3 DNA reads TGCGCCAGCAGCCGGACTAGCGGGCCGAACACCGGGGAGCTGTTTTTT. It is translated as CASSRTSGPNTGELFF.

The chain employs TRBV6-5 and TRBJ1-5, with 8 nucleotides matching TRBD1. This CDR3 region has 14 residues. From germline, CDR1 is MNHEY and CDR2 SVGAGI. Unmatched junction bases numbered 7, after V lost 6 bases and J lost 6 bases. The CDR3 here is CASRLDRAAQPQHF. CDR3 sequence (DNA): TGTGCCAGCAGGCTGGACAGGGCTGCTCAGCCCCAGCATTTT.

The chain combines TRBV5-1 with TRBJ2-3, with a possible D match to TRBD2 (5 bases). CDR1 and CDR2 from the germline V gene are SGHRS and YFSETQ. Trimming stripped 0 bases from V and 4 bases from J, with 12 bases between. CDR3 size: 15 residues. This CDR3 reads CASSLVDFAADTQYF. Here the CDR3 DNA reads TGCGCCAGCAGCTTGGTGGACTTCGCGGCAGATACGCAGTATTTT.

This chain joins TRBV4-2 and TRBJ2-1; a weak D match, TRBD1 (5 bases). V dropped 3 bases and J dropped 4 bases, with 13 bases sitting between them. The germline CDR1 and CDR2 sequences are LGHNA and YNFKEQ. There are 15 residues in the CDR3. The CDR3 is CASSQFFQGYNEQFF. The CDR3 nucleotides are TGTGCCAGCAGCCAGTTCTTCCAGGGATACAATGAGCAGTTCTTC.

The rearrangement joins TRBV5-1 to TRBJ1-2; TRBD1 matches at 12 bases. CDR3 length: 16 residues. Germline lookup yields CDR1 SGHRS and CDR2 YFSETQ. Germline trimming cut 1 base from V and 4 bases from J; bases unmatched to any gene: 5. This chain's CDR3 is CASSLIGTGGCYGYTF. CDR3 nucleotides: TGCGCCAGCAGCTTGATTGGGACAGGGGGCTGCTATGGCTACACCTTC. Complete variable domain (other parts from reference TRBV5-1 and TRBJ1-2): KAGVTQTPRYLIKTRGQQVTLSCSPISGHRSVSWYQQTPGQGLQFLFEYFSETQRNKGNFPGRFSGRQFSNSRSEMNVSTLELGDSALYLCASSLIGTGGCYGYTFGSGTRLTVV.

The V call is TRBV6-4, the J call TRBJ1-4, with 7 bases lining up with TRBD1. V shed 6 bases, J shed 4 bases, and the junction held 11 bases outside the gene matches. The CDR3 consists of 16 residues. Germline values: CDR1 MRHNA, CDR2 SNTAGT. CDR3 in amino acids: CASRRDPDRNNEKLFF. CDR3 bases: TGTGCCAGCAGGAGAGATCCGGACAGGAATAATGAAAAACTGTTTTTT.

A few counts support this clone. V is TRBV12-3 or TRBV12-4 and J is TRBJ1-2, with D hard to call. The CDR3 contains 12 residues. Trimming pared 3 bases from V and 3 bases from J, leaving 5 bases between. In DNA, the CDR3 is TGTGCCAGCAGTTTCGGGGACTATGGCTACACCTTC. Its translation is CASSFGDYGYTF.

The table lists this clone with a count of one. J is TRBJ1-5 and V is TRBV19; D remains unclear. CDR3 size: 14 residues. CDR1 is LNHDA and CDR2 is SQIVND in the germline V gene (reference sequence). Deletions cut 7 bases from V and 1 base from J, with 11 bases between. The CDR3 here is CASTPFPSNQPQHF. The CDR3 nucleotides are TGTGCCAGTACCCCCTTCCCCAGCAATCAGCCCCAGCATTTT.

The chain recombines TRBV5-1 with TRBJ2-7, with D possibly TRBD1 on 6 matching bases. V was pared by 2 bases and J by 2 bases, with 17 bases between. The CDR3 is 16 residues long. Germline CDR1 and CDR2: SGHRS and YFSETQ. DNA of the CDR3: TGCGCCAGCAGCTTAGCAGGACAGACCTACCCCTACGAGCAGTACTTC. Protein: CASSLAGQTYPYEQYF.

The chain is built from TRBV5-6 and TRBJ1-5; TRBD1 matches 8 bases. The ends lost 0 bases at V and 5 bases at J; junction bases unmatched: 1. The CDR3 covers 14 residues. From germline, CDR1 is SGHDT and CDR2 YYEEEE. The CDR3 region has the DNA TGTGCCAGCAGCTTGGCAGGGGGCGATCAGCCCCAGCATTTT. Encoded protein: CASSLAGGDQPQHF.

The chain employs TRBV5-4 and TRBJ2-7, with 7 bases that match TRBD2. CDR3 size: 15 residues. Germline V gene sequence: CDR1 SGHNT, CDR2 YYREEE (reference sequence). Trimming took 3 bases from V and 3 from J; bases not matched to a gene: 9. CDR3 protein: CASSSRVAGDYEQYF. The CDR3 DNA reads as TGTGCCAGCAGCTCGAGGGTAGCGGGCGACTACGAGCAGTACTTC.

The chain recombines TRBV9 with TRBJ2-1; 10 nucleotides line up with TRBD2. This CDR3 has 15 amino acids. V gave up 2 bases and J gave up 6 bases; unmatched junction bases: 5. Germline values: CDR1 SGDLS, CDR2 YYNGEE. CDR3 sequence: CASSVRLAGVNEQFF. In DNA form, the CDR3 reads TGTGCCAGCAGCGTCCGTCTAGCGGGAGTCAATGAGCAGTTCTTC.

The chain is built from TRBV24-1 and TRBJ1-5; D perhaps matches TRBD1 (5 bases). The CDR3 sequence is 16 residues long. Germline CDR1 reads KGHDR; CDR2 reads SFDVKD. V was clipped by 2 bases and J by 3 bases, with 13 bases between them. Here the CDR3 DNA reads TGTGCCACCAGTGATTCGACAAGGACATTCAATCAGCCCCAGCATTTT. Its protein product is CATSDSTRTFNQPQHF.

The J gene is TRBJ2-1, the V gene TRBV19; 7 nucleotides line up with TRBD1. Germline V gene data show CDR1 as LNHDA and CDR2 as SQIVND (reference sequence). CDR3 length equals 20 residues. V lost 4 bases to trimming and J lost 4 bases; unmatched junction nucleotides: 22. CDR3 bases: TGTGCCAGTAGTAACCCGGTGAGGGGGCAAAGTTTCCGGGAATACAATGAGCAGTTCTTC. Its translation: CASSNPVRGQSFREYNEQFF.

The chain links TRBV28 to TRBJ2-7; 13 nucleotides agree with TRBD2. CDR1 MDHEN and CDR2 SYDVKM come from the germline V gene. The ends lost 7 bases at V and 3 bases at J; junction bases unmatched: 9. The CDR3 spans 16 residues. Written as DNA, the CDR3 is TGTGCCAGCAAAACTAGGGGACTAGCGGGATACTACGAGCAGTACTTC. As protein: CASKTRGLAGYYEQYF.

V and J are TRBV3-1 (or the pseudogene TRBV3-2) and TRBJ2-1; the D is unclear. Looked up from germline, CDR1 is LGHDT and CDR2 is YNNKEL (reference sequence). Trimming stripped 4 bases from V and 4 bases from J, with 11 bases between. The CDR3 sequence is 14 residues long. CDR3 sequence (DNA): TGTGCCAGCAGCCCCAATCGCGTTTACAATGAGCAGTTCTTC. Encoded protein: CASSPNRVYNEQFF.

V gene TRBV27 combines with J gene TRBJ1-4, with 7 positions matching TRBD1. Germline CDR1 reads MNHEY; CDR2 reads SMNVEV (reference sequence). The ends lost 3 bases at V and 8 bases at J; junction bases unmatched: 9. The CDR3 spans 15 residues. The CDR3 sequence is CASSLGDRVREKLFF. CDR3 nucleotides: TGTGCCAGCAGTTTGGGAGACAGGGTTCGCGAAAAACTGTTTTTT.

The CDR3 nucleotides are TGCAGCGTTGTTGGCCAGATGAACACTGAAGCTTTCTTT. Protein sequence: CSVVGQMNTEAFF. This chain connects TRBV29-1 to TRBJ1-1; D unclear. CDR1 is SQVTM, CDR2 ANQGSEA, per germline. Trimming cost V 4 bases and J 0 bases, with 9 bases left between them. The CDR3 runs to 13 residues.

This chain uses TRBV29-1 with TRBJ2-3; 11 bases are shared with TRBD2. The ends lost 7 bases at V and 4 bases at J; junction bases unmatched: 10. The germline CDR1 and CDR2 sequences are SQVTM and ANQGSEA. There are 15 residues in the CDR3. This chain's CDR3 is CSGYLTSGIPDTQYF. Written as DNA, the CDR3 is TGCAGCGGCTACTTGACTAGCGGGATTCCAGATACGCAGTATTTT.

This chain links TRBV24-1 with TRBJ2-2; 7 positions match TRBD1. In germline, CDR1 is KGHDR, CDR2 SFDVKD. The CDR3 length is 14 residues. The ends lost 7 bases at V and 1 base at J; junction bases unmatched: 2. Written as DNA, the CDR3 is TGTGCCACCAGGGGACAGAAGAACACCGGGGAGCTGTTTTTT. Amino acids: CATRGQKNTGELFF.

The sample holds one count of this clone. The rearrangement links TRBV27 to TRBJ1-5, with no clear D. V was shortened by 6 bases and J by 5 bases, with 14 bases between the two germline ends. This CDR3 has 14 amino acids. Germline V lookup: CDR1 MNHEY, CDR2 SMNVEV (reference sequence). CDR3 in DNA: TGTGCCAGCAGGGTCCAGACATATTATCAGCCCCAGCATTTT. Its protein product is CASRVQTYYQPQHF.

This clone was seen a handful of times. J is TRBJ2-6 and V is TRBV30, with 12 bases that match TRBD1. The CDR3 has 17 residues. V shed 0 bases and J 2 bases; nucleotides not matched to a gene: 2. The germline gives CDR1 GTSNPN, CDR2 SVGIG (reference sequence). DNA for the CDR3: TGTGCCTGGAGTGTAGGGACAGGGGGCCCTGGGGCCAACGTCCTGACTTTC. This translates into CAWSVGTGGPGANVLTF.

This chain connects TRBV2 to TRBJ1-5, with D uncertain. The germline V gene has CDR1 SNHLY and CDR2 FYNNEI. V was clipped by 5 bases and J by 2 bases, with 13 bases between them. This CDR3 spans 15 amino acids. CDR3 bases: TGTGCCAGCAGTTCAGATACTCAGGGCAATCAGCCCCAGCATTTT. It translates to CASSSDTQGNQPQHF. Supplemented by reference TRBV2 and TRBJ1-5, the full variable domain reads EPEVTQTPSHQVTQMGQEVILRCVPISNHLYFYWYRQILGQKVEFLVSFYNNEISEKSEIFDDQFSVERPDGSNFTLKIRSTKLEDSAMYFCASSSDTQGNQPQHFGDGTRLSIL.

The chain uses TRBV19 and TRBJ2-7; maybe TRBD1 (7 bases). The CDR3 consists of 15 residues. The V end lost 6 bases, the J end lost 5 bases, and 20 bases lay between the germline ends. Germline V gives CDR1 LNHDA, CDR2 SQIVND (reference sequence). CDR3 bases: TGTGCCAGTAGGAGGGACAGCCTCCCGGGAGACGAGCAGTACTTC. Amino acids: CASRRDSLPGDEQYF. Based on the CDR3 plus reference TRBV19 and TRBJ2-7, the full variable domain is DGGITQSPKYLFRKEGQNVTLSCEQNLNHDAMYWYRQDPGQGLRLIYYSQIVNDFQKGDIAEGYSVSREKKESFPLTVTSAQKNPTAFYLCASRRDSLPGDEQYFGPGTRLTVT.

This clone was seen a few times. The V and J genes are TRBV7-8 and TRBJ1-1, with 7 bases matching TRBD1. J lost 1 base, V lost 4 bases, and 9 bases had no gene match. Germline loops: CDR1 SGHVS, CDR2 FQNEAQ. The length of the CDR3 is 16 residues. CDR3 sequence reads: CASSSTGVLPNTEAFF. CDR3 nucleotides: TGTGCCAGCAGCTCCACAGGGGTCCTACCGAACACTGAAGCTTTCTTT.

This chain connects TRBV27 to TRBJ1-5; perhaps TRBD1 as D (6 bases). V lost 4 bases, J lost 6 bases, and 13 bases lay in between. Germline V gene sequence: CDR1 MNHEY, CDR2 SMNVEV (reference sequence). This CDR3 has 14 residues. The DNA of the CDR3 is TGTGCCAGCAGTTGGAACAGGGATTCTCAGCCCCAGCATTTT. As protein: CASSWNRDSQPQHF.

The chain carries TRBV7-8 and TRBJ1-2; TRBD1 matches 7 bases. The germline V gene encodes CDR1 SGHVS and CDR2 FQNEAQ. V lost 0 bases, J lost 5 bases, and 6 bases stayed unmatched. The CDR3 extends over 15 amino acids. The DNA of the CDR3 is TGTGCCAGCAGCTTAGCGGCCCAGGGGGTATATGGCTACACCTTC. Encoded protein: CASSLAAQGVYGYTF.

The chain links TRBV24-1 to TRBJ2-1; 8 nucleotides agree with TRBD2. Trimming removed 4 bases from V and 4 bases from J; junction bases left unmatched: 8. The CDR3 runs 16 residues. Germline V gene data show CDR1 as KGHDR and CDR2 as SFDVKD. CDR3 protein: CATSDPAGGTYNEQFF. In nucleotides, the CDR3 is TGTGCCACCAGTGACCCGGCGGGGGGAACGTACAATGAGCAGTTCTTC.

This chain connects TRBV9 to TRBJ1-4, with D tentatively TRBD1 (5 bases). CDR1 and CDR2 (germline): SGDLS, YYNGEE. The V and J ends lost 3 bases and 7 bases respectively, with 13 bases between them. The CDR3 has 14 amino acids. The CDR3 coding sequence is TGTGCCAGCAGCGCCCTTTCGGGGGGTGAAAAACTGTTTTTT. Amino acid sequence: CASSALSGGEKLFF.

V is TRBV15 and J is TRBJ2-7, with 8 bases aligning to TRBD2. The J segment lost 5 bases and the V segment lost 1 base, leaving 10 bases of the junction unmatched. The CDR3 covers 16 residues. Germline V gene sequence: CDR1 LNHNV, CDR2 YYDKDF (reference sequence). This CDR3 is CATSRVSSGSNHEQYF. The DNA of the CDR3 is TGTGCCACCAGCAGAGTTTCAAGCGGGAGTAACCACGAGCAGTACTTC.

This clone was counted a single time. The chain carries TRBV7-2 and TRBJ2-1, with 13 bases matching TRBD2. CDR1 and CDR2 from the germline V gene are SGHTA and FQGNSA. This CDR3 is built from 14 residues. The V segment lost 5 bases and the J segment 9 bases; nucleotides outside the gene matches: 4. CDR3 protein: CASSTRTSGGEQFF. The CDR3 DNA follows: TGTGCCAGCAGCACTAGGACTAGCGGGGGTGAGCAGTTCTTC.